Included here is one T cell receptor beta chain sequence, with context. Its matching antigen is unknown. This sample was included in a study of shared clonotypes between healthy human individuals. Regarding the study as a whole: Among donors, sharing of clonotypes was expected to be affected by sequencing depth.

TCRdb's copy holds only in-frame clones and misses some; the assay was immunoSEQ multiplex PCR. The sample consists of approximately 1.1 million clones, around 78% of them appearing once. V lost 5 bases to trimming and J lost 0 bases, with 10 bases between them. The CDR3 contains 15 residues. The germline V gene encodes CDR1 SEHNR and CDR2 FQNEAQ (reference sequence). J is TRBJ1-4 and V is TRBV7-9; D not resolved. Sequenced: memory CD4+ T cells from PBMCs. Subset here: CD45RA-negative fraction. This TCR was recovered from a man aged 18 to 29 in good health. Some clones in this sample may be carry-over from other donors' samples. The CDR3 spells CASSRPASTNEKLFF. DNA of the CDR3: TGTGCCAGCAGCCGCCCGGCTTCAACTAATGAAAAACTGTTTTTT. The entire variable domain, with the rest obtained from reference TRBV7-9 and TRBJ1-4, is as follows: DTGVSQNPRHKITKRGQNVTFRCDPISEHNRLYWYRQTLGQGPEFLTYFQNEAQLEKSRLLSDRFSAERPKGSFSTLEIQRTEQGDSAMYLCASSRPASTNEKLFFGSGTQLSVL.